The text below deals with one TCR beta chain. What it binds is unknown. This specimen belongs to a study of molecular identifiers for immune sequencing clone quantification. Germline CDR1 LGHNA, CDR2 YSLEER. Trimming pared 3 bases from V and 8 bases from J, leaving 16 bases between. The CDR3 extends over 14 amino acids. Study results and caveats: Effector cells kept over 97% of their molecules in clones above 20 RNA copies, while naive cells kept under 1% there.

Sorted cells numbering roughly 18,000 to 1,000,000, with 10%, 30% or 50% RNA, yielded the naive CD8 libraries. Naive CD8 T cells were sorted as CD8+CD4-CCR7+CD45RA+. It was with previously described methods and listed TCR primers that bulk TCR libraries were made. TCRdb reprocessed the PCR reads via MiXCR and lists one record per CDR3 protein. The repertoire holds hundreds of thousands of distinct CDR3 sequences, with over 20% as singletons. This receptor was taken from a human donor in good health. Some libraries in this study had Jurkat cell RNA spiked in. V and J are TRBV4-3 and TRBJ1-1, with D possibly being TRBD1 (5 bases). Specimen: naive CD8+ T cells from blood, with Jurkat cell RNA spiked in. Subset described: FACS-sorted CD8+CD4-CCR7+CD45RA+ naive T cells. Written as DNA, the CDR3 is TGCGCCAGCAGCCAGGCCCTTGGGCGGGGGGAAGCTTTCTTT. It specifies CASSQALGRGEAFF.